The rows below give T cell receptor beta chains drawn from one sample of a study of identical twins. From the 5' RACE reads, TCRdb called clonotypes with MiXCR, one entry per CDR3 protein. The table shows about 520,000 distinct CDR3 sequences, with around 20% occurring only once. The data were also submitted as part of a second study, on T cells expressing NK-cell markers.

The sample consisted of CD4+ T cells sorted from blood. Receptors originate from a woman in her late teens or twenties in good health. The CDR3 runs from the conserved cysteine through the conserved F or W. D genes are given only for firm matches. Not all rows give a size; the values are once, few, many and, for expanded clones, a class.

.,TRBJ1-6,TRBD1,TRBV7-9,TGTGCCAGCAGCGGCACAGGGGAGGCCCTCCACTTT,CASSGTGEALHF
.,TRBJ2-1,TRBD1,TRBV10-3,TGTGCCATCCAGGGACAGGTGTTTAATGAGCAGTTCTTC,CAIQGQVFNEQFF
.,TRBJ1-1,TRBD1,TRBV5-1,TGCGCCAGCAGCGGCCACAGGGGACAGGGCACTGAAGCTTTCTTT,CASSGHRGQGTEAFF
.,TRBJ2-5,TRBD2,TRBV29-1,TGCAGCGTTGACACTAGCGGGGGTTTGGAGACCCAGTACTTC,CSVDTSGGLETQYF
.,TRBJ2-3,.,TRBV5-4,TGTGCCAGCAACAATGGACCTACAGATACGCAGTATTTT,CASNNGPTDTQYF
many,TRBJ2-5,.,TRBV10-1,TGCGCCAGCAGTGAGTCAGGGTCCACGGAAGAGACCCAGTACTTC,CASSESGSTEETQYF
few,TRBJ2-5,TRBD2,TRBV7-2,TGTGCCAGCAGCTTAGAGGGACTAGCCCAAGAGACCCAGTACTTC,CASSLEGLAQETQYF
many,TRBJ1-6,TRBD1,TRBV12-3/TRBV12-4,TGTGCCAGCAGGCGGGACAGTAATTCACCCCTCCACTTT,CASRRDSNSPLHF
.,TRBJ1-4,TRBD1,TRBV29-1,TGCAGCGTGGCCCGGGACAGAGGAGAAAAACTGTTTTTT,CSVARDRGEKLFF
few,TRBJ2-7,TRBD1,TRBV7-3,TGTGCCAGCAGCTTACGGGACAGGGACAACGAGCAGTACTTC,CASSLRDRDNEQYF
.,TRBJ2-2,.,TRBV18,TGTGCCAGCTCACTATACGTGGCAGAAGGCATCGGGGAGCTGTTTTTT,CASSLYVAEGIGELFF
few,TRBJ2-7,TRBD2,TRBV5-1,TGCGCCAGCAGCGTAGGGACTAGCGGGAGAGGCTCCTACGAGCAGTACTTC,CASSVGTSGRGSYEQYF
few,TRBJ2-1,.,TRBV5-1,TGCGCCAGCAGCTTGGAGGCGGTACAGTTCTTC,CASSLEAVQFF
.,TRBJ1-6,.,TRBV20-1,TGCAGTGCTAGAAACGACTTAAATTCACCCCTCCACTTT,CSARNDLNSPLHF
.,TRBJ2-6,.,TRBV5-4,TGTGCCAGCCAGGGGGGACAGTATTCTGGGGCCAACGTCCTGACTTTC,CASQGGQYSGANVLTF
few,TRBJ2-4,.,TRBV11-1,TGTGCCAGCAGCTTGTCGCACCTCCACGACAGTAAGGACAAAAACATTCAGTACTTC,CASSLSHLHDSKDKNIQYF
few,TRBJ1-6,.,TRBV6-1,TGTGCCAGCAGCCCTACAGGGATGGACTCACCCCTCCACTTT,CASSPTGMDSPLHF
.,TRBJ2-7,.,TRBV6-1,TGTGCCAGCACCCAAACCCCCAAAGCGGGTTCCTACGAGCAGTACTTC,CASTQTPKAGSYEQYF
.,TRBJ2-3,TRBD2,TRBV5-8,TGTGCCAGCAGCTTAGGGACTAGCCGGAGCACAGATACGCAGTATTTT,CASSLGTSRSTDTQYF
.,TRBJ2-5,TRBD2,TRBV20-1,TGCAGTGCTAGATCCCTAAGAGCGGGAGGAGGGACCCAGTACTTC,CSARSLRAGGGTQYF
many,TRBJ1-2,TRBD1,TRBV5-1,TGCGCCAGCAGTGAGACAGGGGTTTATGGCTACACCTTC,CASSETGVYGYTF
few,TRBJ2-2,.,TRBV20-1,TGCAGTGCTAGAGAAGGGGGGGCGAACACCGGGGAGCTGTTTTTT,CSAREGGANTGELFF
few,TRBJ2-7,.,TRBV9,TGTGCCAGCAGCGTAGAACCCGTCCCGGGGGAGCAGTACTTC,CASSVEPVPGEQYF
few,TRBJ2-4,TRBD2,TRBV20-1,TGCAGTGCTCTACCCCTGTCGGGGGGTCTAAAAAACATTCAGTACTTC,CSALPLSGGLKNIQYF
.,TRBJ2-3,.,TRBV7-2,TGTGCCAGCAGCCTGGGCCTCACAGCGCAGTATTTT,CASSLGLTAQYF
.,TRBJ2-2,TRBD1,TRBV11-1,TGTGCCAGCAGCCCAGGGACAGGGGGCGCCGATACAACGAACACCGGGGAGCTGTTTTTT,CASSPGTGGADTTNTGELFF
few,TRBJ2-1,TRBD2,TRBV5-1,TGCGCCAGCAGCCCCACCTCTAGCGGGGTAGTCTATGAGCAGTTCTTC,CASSPTSSGVVYEQFF
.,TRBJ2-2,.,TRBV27,TGTGCCAGCAGTTTATCGCCAGGGAGCACCGGGGAGCTGTTTTTT,CASSLSPGSTGELFF
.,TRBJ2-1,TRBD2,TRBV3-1,TGTGCCAGCAGCGAAGGGGTCATAGGGCGGGGGAAGAAGTATTACTACAATGAGCAGTTCTTC,CASSEGVIGRGKKYYYNEQFF
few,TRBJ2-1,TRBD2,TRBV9,TGTGCCAGCAGCGTAGCTACCGGGAGGGCCCACAATGAGCAGTTCTTC,CASSVATGRAHNEQFF
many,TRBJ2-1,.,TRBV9,TGTGCCAGCAGCGTAGTCCAGGACTCCTACAATGAGCAGTTCTTC,CASSVVQDSYNEQFF
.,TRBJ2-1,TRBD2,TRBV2,TGTGCCAGCAGGGCAGGGACTAGCGTGGACAATGAGCAGTTCTTC,CASRAGTSVDNEQFF
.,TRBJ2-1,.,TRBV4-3,TGCGCCAGCAGCAGCCGGGACTCCCTTCTCAATGAGCAGTTCTTC,CASSSRDSLLNEQFF
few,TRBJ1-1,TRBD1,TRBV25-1,TGTGCCAGTAAGGACTCAGGGGGCACTGAAGCTTTCTTT,CASKDSGGTEAFF
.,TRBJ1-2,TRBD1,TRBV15,TGTGCCACCAGCAGGGGTGCGAGACGGGAGACAGGGACCACCTTC,CATSRGARRETGTTF
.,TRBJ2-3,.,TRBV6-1,TGTGCCAGCAGTGAAATCGGCAGCTACACAGATACGCAGTATTTT,CASSEIGSYTDTQYF
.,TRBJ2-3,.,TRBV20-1,TGCAGTGCTAGCCCCCGGGGGGCTCCGCAGTATTTT,CSASPRGAPQYF
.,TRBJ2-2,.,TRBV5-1,TGCGCCAGCAGGCTTGGGGCCCTTGGTGGCACCGGGGAGCTGTTTTTT,CASRLGALGGTGELFF
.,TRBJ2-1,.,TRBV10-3,TGTGCCATCAGTGAGTCGGCTAGCGAGAATGAGCAGTTCTTC,CAISESASENEQFF
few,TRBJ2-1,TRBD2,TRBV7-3,TGTGCCAGCAGCCGTGGAGGGGGTAGCGGGGTAAATGAGCAGTTCTTC,CASSRGGGSGVNEQFF
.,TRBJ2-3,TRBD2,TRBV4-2,TGTGCCAGCAGCCAAGGGGGGGCGGGGGGAGATACGCAGTATTTT,CASSQGGAGGDTQYF
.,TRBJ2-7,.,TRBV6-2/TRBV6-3,TGTGCCAGCAGTGGACAGGGTGACGGGAGGTATTACGAGCAGTACTTC,CASSGQGDGRYYEQYF
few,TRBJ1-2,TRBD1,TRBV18,TGTGCCAGCTCAAGACGGACAGGTGGAGACTATGGCTACACCTTC,CASSRRTGGDYGYTF
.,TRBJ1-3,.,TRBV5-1,TGCGCCAGCAGCTTGGTTACGGGAACTAGAGGAAACACCATATATTTT,CASSLVTGTRGNTIYF
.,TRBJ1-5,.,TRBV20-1,TGCAGTGCCGGAAGAGGGGAGGATCGGCCCCAGCATTTT,CSAGRGEDRPQHF
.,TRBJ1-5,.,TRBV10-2,TGCGCCAGCAGCCGGGGCCCGTCCCAGCCCCAGCATTTT,CASSRGPSQPQHF
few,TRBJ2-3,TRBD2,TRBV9,TGTGCCAGCAGCGTCAGCGGGAGCTGGACAGATACGCAGTATTTT,CASSVSGSWTDTQYF
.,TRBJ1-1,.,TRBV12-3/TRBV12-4,TGTGCCAGCAGTCACGATACAGGAATGAACACTGAAGCTTTCTTT,CASSHDTGMNTEAFF
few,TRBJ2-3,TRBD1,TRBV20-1,TGCAGTGCTAGGAACAGGGGGAGCACAGATACGCAGTATTTT,CSARNRGSTDTQYF
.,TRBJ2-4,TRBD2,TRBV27,TGTGCCAGCAGTACTAGCGGCAAAAACATTCAGTACTTC,CASSTSGKNIQYF
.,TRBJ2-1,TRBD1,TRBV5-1,TGCGCCAGCAGCAGCCGGGACAGCCAATACAATGAGCAGTTCTTC,CASSSRDSQYNEQFF
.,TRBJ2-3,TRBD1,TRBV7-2,TGTGCCAGCAGCTTATCAAAGGGGGCGACAGATACGCAGTATTTT,CASSLSKGATDTQYF
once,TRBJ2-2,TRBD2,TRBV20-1,TGCAGTGCTAGACGAGGCGGGAGATCTTCCGGGGAGCTGTTTTTT,CSARRGGRSSGELFF
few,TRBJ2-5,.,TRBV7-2,TGTGCCAGCAGCTTACGAGCGGGTCAAGAGACCCAGTACTTC,CASSLRAGQETQYF
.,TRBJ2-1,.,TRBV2,TGTGCCAGCAGTGGTATCGCTCGGGGAGGTAGTTGGCCCTACAATGAGCAGTTCTTC,CASSGIARGGSWPYNEQFF
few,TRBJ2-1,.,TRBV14,TGTGCCAGCAGCCCCAATCTCGGGGTATCCTACAATGAGCAGTTCTTC,CASSPNLGVSYNEQFF
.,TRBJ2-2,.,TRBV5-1,TGCGCCAGCAGCTTTACGGGATTCAACGCCGGGGAGCTGTTTTTT,CASSFTGFNAGELFF
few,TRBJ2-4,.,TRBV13,TGTGCCAGCAGCGAGAGGGCGGGCAGGGGCAAAAACATTCAGTACTTC,CASSERAGRGKNIQYF
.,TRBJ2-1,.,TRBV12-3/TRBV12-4,TGTGCCAGCAGGTACAGCTCCTACAATGAGCAGTTCTTC,CASRYSSYNEQFF